One T cell receptor (beta chain) is described in this entry. Its antigen remains undetermined. The sample holds no much larger clone one base away, and base qualities are not on file. This entry is derived from a study of OX40 agonist ivuxolimab in advanced cancers. Study-level background: Ivuxolimab, which targeted the costimulatory receptor OX40 (CD134), was an agonistic, fully human IgG2 monoclonal antibody. Intravenous ivuxolimab was administered to patients every 2 weeks at six dose levels: 0.01, 0.1, 0.3, 1.5, 3 and 10 mg/kg. Among the approximately 50 dose-escalation patients, some 19 had hepatocellular carcinoma, roughly 15 melanoma, 9 renal cell carcinoma and 9 head and neck cancer. In the dose-escalation cohort, roughly 80% of patients were male, and the mean age was roughly 60 years, with a range of about 23 to 80. Prior anti-PD-1, anti-PD-L1 or anti-CTLA-4 therapy was permitted, and approximately 40% of dose-escalation patients had received checkpoint inhibitors. Partial responses occurred in three dose-escalation patients: two with cutaneous melanoma and one with hepatocellular carcinoma. The purpose of peripheral TCRbeta sequencing was to test whether ivuxolimab changed TCR sequence diversity and led to clonal T-cell expansion. The paper describes the monotherapy dose-escalation part (N of about 47 patients) of the phase I trial of ivuxolimab.

The trial excluded patients who had a history of autoimmune disease or were on systemic immunosuppression. Peripheral blood for TCR sequencing was collected from all dose cohorts at baseline, on cycle 4 day 1, and on cycle 7 day 1. Samples were obtained from an open-label, multicenter, first-in-human phase I dose-escalation trial of ivuxolimab. Adults with locally advanced or metastatic head and neck squamous cell, hepatocellular, melanoma or renal cell carcinoma were enrolled in the trial. CD4+ and CD8+ T cells were sorted separately from peripheral blood before TCR sequencing. Genomic DNA was extracted from sorted cells for sequencing of the TCRbeta CDR3 region. The immunoSEQ Assay was used to sequence the TCRbeta CDR3 regions. TCRdb took over this immuneACCESS table, retaining in-frame rearrangements with V and J assigned. Such tables are incomplete; in checked studies, under half of the missing clones stem from an unresolved V gene, and the remainder is unexplained. The sample table lists about 62,000 clones, approximately 92% of them with a count of one. 13% of the sample lies in the top ten.

Trimming costs V 1 base and J 8 bases, and their ends lie 14 bases apart. Including the terminal cysteine and phenylalanine, the CDR3 comprises 14 residues. Only CDR3 DNA remains: 42 bases, in frame from the first base. The CDR1 and CDR2 encoded by the germline V gene are SGHAT and FQNNGV. Broad study findings and their caveats: Antigen specificity was not determined for the clonally expanded peripheral T cells. At doses of 0.1 to 3.0 mg/kg, clonal expansion of both CD4+ and CD8+ T cells in blood was seen between baseline and week 6. In the 0.1-3.0 mg/kg groups, partial responders were among the patients with the lowest normalized peripheral clonal expansion, particularly in CD8+ T cells. After ivuxolimab, CD8+ T cells had more expanded clones than CD4+ T cells on average. Low levels of normalized T-cell clonal expansion were also seen in some patients who did not respond.

This material consisted of CD4+ or CD8+ T cells sorted from blood, taken in a trial of the OX40 agonist ivuxolimab. This receptor was identified in an adult with an advanced solid tumor such as melanoma, head and neck, liver or kidney cancer. The chain is encoded by TRBV11-2 joined to TRBJ1-2, with the identity of the D gene unclear. The CDR3 protein sequence reads: CASSLADLGVGYTF. The DNA sequence reads TGTGCCAGCAGCTTAGCGGACCTGGGAGTAGGCTACACCTTC.